The rows below give T cell receptor beta chains drawn from one sample of a study of blood T cells in healthy people across ages. TCRdb processed the 5' RACE reads anew with MiXCR; each CDR3 protein has one entry. The sample has 1.5 million to 2 million distinct CDR3 sequences, about 49% seen once. Sequencing input: blood. The receptors stem from a middle-aged woman in good health. Each CDR3 is given with its conserved first and last residue. The D gene is left open where the match is weak. Clone size is not always given. Where it is, it says once, few, many or a class for expanded clones.

D gene,V gene,clone size,J gene,CDR3 protein,CDR3 DNA
-,TRBV7-2,-,TRBJ2-3,CASSLQRGDATQYF,TGTGCCAGCAGCTTACAGAGGGGGGACGCCACGCAGTATTTT
TRBD1,TRBV2,-,TRBJ2-7,CASRQGQGIDEQYF,TGTGCCAGCAGGCAGGGACAGGGGATCGATGAGCAGTACTTC
TRBD1,TRBV24-1,-,TRBJ2-1,CATRRTGLHEQFF,TGTGCCACCCGACGGACAGGGTTGCATGAGCAGTTCTTC
-,TRBV12-3/TRBV12-4,many,TRBJ2-5,CASSRLAGETQYF,TGTGCCAGTTCCCGGTTGGCGGGGGAGACCCAGTACTTC
-,TRBV11-2,-,TRBJ2-4,CASSLGTGLNIQYF,TGTGCCAGCAGCTTAGGCACGGGTTTGAACATTCAGTACTTC
-,TRBV5-1,few,TRBJ1-2,CASSLEGDNYGYTF,TGCGCCAGCAGTTTGGAAGGAGATAACTATGGCTACACCTTC
TRBD1,TRBV7-9,-,TRBJ2-3,CASSVIGDRVADTQYF,TGTGCCAGCAGCGTTATAGGGGACAGGGTCGCAGATACGCAGTATTTT
-,TRBV20-1,-,TRBJ2-1,CSAQKAETQFF,TGCAGTGCTCAGAAGGCGGAGACCCAGTTCTTC
TRBD2,TRBV20-1,-,TRBJ2-1,CSARETSGGVLGNEQFF,TGCAGTGCTAGAGAGACTAGCGGGGGTGTTTTGGGCAATGAGCAGTTCTTC
-,TRBV29-1,-,TRBJ2-3,CSVGGGDTQYF,TGCAGCGTTGGTGGGGGGGATACGCAGTATTTT
TRBD1,TRBV24-1,-,TRBJ1-2,CATSDSGTGWFNGYTF,TGTGCCACCAGTGATTCCGGGACAGGGTGGTTTAATGGCTACACCTTC
TRBD1,TRBV12-3/TRBV12-4,few,TRBJ1-2,CASRQGVTYGYTF,TGTGCCAGCAGACAGGGGGTCACCTATGGCTACACCTTC